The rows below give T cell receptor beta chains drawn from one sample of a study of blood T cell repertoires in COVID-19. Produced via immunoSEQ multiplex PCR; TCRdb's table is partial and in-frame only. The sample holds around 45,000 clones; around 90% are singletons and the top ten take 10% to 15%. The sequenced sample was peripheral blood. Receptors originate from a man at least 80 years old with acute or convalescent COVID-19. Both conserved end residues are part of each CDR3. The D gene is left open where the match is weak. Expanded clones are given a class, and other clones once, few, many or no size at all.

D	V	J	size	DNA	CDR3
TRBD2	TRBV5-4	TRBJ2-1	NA	TGTGCCAGCAGCCTAGCGGGGGGGCGATCCTACAATGAGCAGTTCTTC	CASSLAGGRSYNEQFF
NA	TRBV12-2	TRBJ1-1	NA	TGTGCAAGGCGGGACACTGAAGCTTTCTTT	CARRDTEAFF
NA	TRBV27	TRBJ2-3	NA	TGTGCCAGCATCCCCGGACAGAGCACAGATACGCAGTATTTT	CASIPGQSTDTQYF
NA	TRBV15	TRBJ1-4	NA	TGTGCCACCAGCAGAGGGGGCAGGGAAGGTGAAAAACTGTTTTTT	CATSRGGREGEKLFF
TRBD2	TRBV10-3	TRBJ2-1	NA	TGTGCCATCGGAGAATCGGGGGGTCCCACCAATGAGCAGTTCTTC	CAIGESGGPTNEQFF
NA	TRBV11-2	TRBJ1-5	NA	TGTGCCAGCAGCTTAGAACAGATTTATAGCAATCAGCCCCAGCATTTT	CASSLEQIYSNQPQHF
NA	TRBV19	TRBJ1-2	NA	TGTGCCAGTAGCCTCGACTTTAACTATGGCTACACCTTC	CASSLDFNYGYTF
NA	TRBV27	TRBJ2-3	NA	TGTGCCAGCAGTTTAAGGGAGCCACTCACAGATACGCAGTATTTT	CASSLREPLTDTQYF
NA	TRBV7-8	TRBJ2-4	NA	TGTGCCAGCAGCTCCTCCAGGGGTGGGAACATTCAGTACTTC	CASSSSRGGNIQYF
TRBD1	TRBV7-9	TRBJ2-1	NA	TGTGCCAGCAGCGACAGGGTATTCGGGCATGAGCAGTTCTTC	CASSDRVFGHEQFF
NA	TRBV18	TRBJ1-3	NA	TGTGCCAGCTCACCACGGGGGCCGCCCGTCGGAAACACCATATATTTT	CASSPRGPPVGNTIYF
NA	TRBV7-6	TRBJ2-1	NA	TGTGCCAGCAGCTCCTTAAGGGGTAATGAGCAGTTCTTC	CASSSLRGNEQFF
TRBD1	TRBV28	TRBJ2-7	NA	TGTGCCAGCAGCCGGGGACAGGGGGTCTACGAGCAGTACTTC	CASSRGQGVYEQYF
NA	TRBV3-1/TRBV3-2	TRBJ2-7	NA	TGTGCCAGCAGCCCCCCCTCGGGGTTTATCAAGCAGTACTTC	CASSPPSGFIKQYF
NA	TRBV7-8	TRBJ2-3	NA	TGTGCCAGCAGCCCACTACGAGGCGGAAGACTCACAGATACGCAGTATTTT	CASSPLRGGRLTDTQYF
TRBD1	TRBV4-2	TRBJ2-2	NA	TGTGCCAGCAGCCAAGACGGGGGAGGACAGGGGGTAAGAACCGGGGAGCTGTTTTTT	CASSQDGGGQGVRTGELFF
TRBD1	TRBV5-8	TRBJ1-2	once	TGTGCCAGCAGCACTTGGGACAGGGGGCAGATTGGCTACACCTTC	CASSTWDRGQIGYTF
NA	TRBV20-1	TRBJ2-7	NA	TGCAGTGGCGCCAGGGTTGGGGAGCAGTACTTC	CSGARVGEQYF
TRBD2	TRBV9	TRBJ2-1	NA	TGTGCCAGCAGCGGACTAGCGGGGTCGGAGCAGTTCTTC	CASSGLAGSEQFF
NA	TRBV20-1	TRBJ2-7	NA	TGCAGTGCGGAGAGGGAGTACGAGCAGTACTTC	CSAEREYEQYF
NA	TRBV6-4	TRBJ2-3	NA	TGTGCCAGCAGTGCCAAACTAGCTGTGGGGGCAGATACGCAGTATTTT	CASSAKLAVGADTQYF
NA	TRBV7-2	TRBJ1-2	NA	TGTGCCAGCCCACGGCGGGGTGGCTATGGCTACACCTTC	CASPRRGGYGYTF
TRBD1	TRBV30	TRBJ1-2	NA	TGTGCCTGGAGTTTGGACAGGGGGCGGAGGGGAGGCTACACCTTC	CAWSLDRGRRGGYTF
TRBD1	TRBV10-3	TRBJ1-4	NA	TGTGCCATCAGCGGAAACTGGGGACAGGGGGAGTCTAATGAAAAACTGTTTTTT	CAISGNWGQGESNEKLFF
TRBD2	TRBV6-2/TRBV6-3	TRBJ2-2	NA	TGTGCCAGCAGTTACTCGCCGACTAGCGGGGGGACAAACACCGGGGAGCTGTTTTTT	CASSYSPTSGGTNTGELFF
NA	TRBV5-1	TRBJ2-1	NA	TGCGCCAGCAAGGTAGCACCCCTGTACAATGAGCAGTTCTTC	CASKVAPLYNEQFF
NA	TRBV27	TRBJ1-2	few	TGTGCCAGCAGTTGGGGGGGAGGAGGTGCTTATGGCTACACCTTC	CASSWGGGGAYGYTF
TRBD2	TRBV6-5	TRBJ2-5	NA	TGTGCCAGCAGTTTCCCGGCGGGAGTACGAGAGACCCAGTACTTC	CASSFPAGVRETQYF
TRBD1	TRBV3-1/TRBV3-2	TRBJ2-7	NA	TGTGCCAGCAGCCAAGTGGGACAGGGGATCTACGAGCAGTACTTC	CASSQVGQGIYEQYF
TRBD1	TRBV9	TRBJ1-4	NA	TGTGCCAGCAGCGTGAGCCCGGACAGGGCTAATGAAAAACTGTTTTTT	CASSVSPDRANEKLFF
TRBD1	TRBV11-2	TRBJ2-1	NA	TGTGCCAGCAGCTTAACGGACAGGGTCGATGAGCAGTTCTTC	CASSLTDRVDEQFF